This TCR beta chain was found in a study of T cell responses to AZD1222 COVID-19 vaccine. Study results and limitations: Scientists sampled the repertoires only once the peak T cell response had passed. At baseline, seropositivity was found in only 6 or 7 AZD1222 recipients.

The table came from immunoSEQ multiplex PCR; TCRdb's copy has only in-frame clones and leaves some out. The sample lists 150,000 or so clones, roughly nine tenths occurring once. Germline CDR1 is LNHDA and CDR2 is SQIVND (reference sequence). The CDR3 runs to 14 residues. The ends were cut back, 7 bases at V and 0 bases at J, with 9 bases in the middle. This clone was observed a single time. Its target is not known. This clonotype originated in an adult in good health. V gene TRBV19 combines with J gene TRBJ2-2; D is possibly TRBD2 (6 bases). This sample comprised peripheral blood, obtained on day 0 of AZD1222 vaccination. As DNA, the CDR3 is TGTGCCAGTAAGCTAGCGCCGAACACCGGGGAGCTGTTTTTT. Amino acids: CASKLAPNTGELFF.